Shown below are 2 T cell receptor beta chains from a single sample sequenced in a study of T cell clonality in common variable immunodeficiency. Using immunoSEQ multiplex PCR, the repertoire was profiled, and TCRdb retains in-frame clones only, with some absent. This sample carries under 50,000 clones, none of them present only once. Sequencing was performed on peripheral blood mononuclear cells. Receptors were obtained from a person aged 18 to 70 in good health.

This clone has ten or more counts. The read ends 3 residues early relative to the CDR3; the germline J gene fills the gap. V and J are TRBV7-7 and TRBJ2-5; 7 bases line up with TRBD1. This CDR3 has 13 residues. Germline V gives CDR1 SSHAT, CDR2 FNYEAQ (reference sequence). Trimming cost V 4 bases and J 4 bases; bases outside gene matches: 3. The sequenced part of the CDR3 DNA is TGTGCCAGCAGCTCGAGACAGGGAGAGACC. Translation gives CASSSRQGET. The entire CDR3 protein reads CASSSRQGETQYF.

As regards this clone: The CDR3 end falls 3 residues outside the read, so it is completed with the germline J gene. The chain carries TRBV5-5 and TRBJ1-4; 7 bases match TRBD1. Germline V lookup: CDR1 SGHKS, CDR2 YYEKEE (reference sequence). The CDR3 has 14 residues. The ends lost 0 bases at V and 7 bases at J; junction bases unmatched: 3. CDR3 bases read: TGTGCCAGCAGCTTGGGACAGGGAGGTGAAAAA. It codes for CASSLGQGGEK. The whole CDR3 sequence is CASSLGQGGEKLFF.